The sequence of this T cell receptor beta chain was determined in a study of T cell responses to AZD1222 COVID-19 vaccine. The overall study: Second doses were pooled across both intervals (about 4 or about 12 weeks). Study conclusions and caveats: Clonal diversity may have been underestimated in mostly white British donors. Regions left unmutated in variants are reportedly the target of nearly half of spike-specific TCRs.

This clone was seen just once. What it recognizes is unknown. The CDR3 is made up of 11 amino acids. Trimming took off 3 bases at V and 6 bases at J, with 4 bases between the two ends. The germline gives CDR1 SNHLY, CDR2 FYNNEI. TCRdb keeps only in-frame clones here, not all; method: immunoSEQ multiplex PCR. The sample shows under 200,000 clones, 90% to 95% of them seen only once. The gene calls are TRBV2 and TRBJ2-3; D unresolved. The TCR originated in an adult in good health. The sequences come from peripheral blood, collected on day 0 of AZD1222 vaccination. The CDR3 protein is CASSEHDTQYF. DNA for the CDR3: TGTGCCAGCAGTGAGCACGATACGCAGTATTTT.